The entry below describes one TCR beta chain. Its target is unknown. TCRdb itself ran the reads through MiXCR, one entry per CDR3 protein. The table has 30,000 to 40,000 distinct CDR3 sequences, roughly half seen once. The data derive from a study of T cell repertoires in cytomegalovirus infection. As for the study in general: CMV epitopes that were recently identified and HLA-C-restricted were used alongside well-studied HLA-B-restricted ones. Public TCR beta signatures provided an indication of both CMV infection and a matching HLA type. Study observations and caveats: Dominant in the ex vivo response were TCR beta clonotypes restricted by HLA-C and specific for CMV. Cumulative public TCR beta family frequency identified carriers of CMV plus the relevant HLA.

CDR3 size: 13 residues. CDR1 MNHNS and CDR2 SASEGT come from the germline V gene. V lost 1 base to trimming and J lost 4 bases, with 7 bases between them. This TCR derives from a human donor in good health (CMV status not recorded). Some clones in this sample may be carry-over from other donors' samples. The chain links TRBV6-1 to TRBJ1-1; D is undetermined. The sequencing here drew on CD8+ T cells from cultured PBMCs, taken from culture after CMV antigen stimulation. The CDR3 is CASSEVRSTEAFF. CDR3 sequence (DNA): TGTGCCAGCAGTGAAGTCCGGAGCACTGAAGCTTTCTTT.